One and the same sample provided the 19 T cell receptor beta chains below, sequenced in a study of blood T cell repertoires in COVID-19 (dated by TCRdb to the early 2020s). The library came from the immunoSEQ multiplex PCR assay. TCRdb mirrors the immuneACCESS table, restricted to in-frame sequences. Some clones are absent from its copies; in checked studies, under half trace to an unresolved V gene, and the reason for the others is unknown. The sample contains 200,000 to 250,000 clones, 80% to 90% of them found a single time. The ten largest account for roughly 10% of the sample. Material for sequencing was peripheral blood. These receptors all come from a man in his fifties or sixties with active or convalescent COVID-19.

CDR3 nucleotides: TGCGCCAGCAGCGAGGGACTTCTCTATAATTCACCCCTCCACTTT. This translates into CASSEGLLYNSPLHF. The chain links TRBV5-1 to TRBJ1-6; D is perhaps TRBD1 (5 bases). V lost 4 bases and J 3 bases, leaving 11 bases between the germline ends. Germline CDR1 reads SGHRS; CDR2 reads YFSETQ. The CDR3 spans 15 residues.

This clone was observed a handful of times. The chain uses TRBV7-2 and TRBJ1-2, with D possibly matching TRBD1 (6 bases). The CDR3 loop spans 15 amino acids. Trimming left V 3 bases short and J 3 bases short, with 14 bases between. Germline loops: CDR1 SGHTA, CDR2 FQGNSA. The CDR3 region is CASSLGQPYYYGYTF. Written as DNA, the CDR3 is TGTGCCAGCAGCTTGGGACAACCATATTACTATGGCTACACCTTC. The entire variable domain, with the rest obtained from reference TRBV7-2 and TRBJ1-2, is as follows: GAGVSQSPSNKVTEKGKDVELRCDPISGHTALYWYRQSLGQGLEFLIYFQGNSAPDKSGLPSDRFSAERTGGSVSTLTIQRTQQEDSAVYLCASSLGQPYYYGYTFGSGTRLTVV.

J is TRBJ2-5 and V is TRBV7-9; TRBD1 aligns across 9 bases. Germline V gene lookup returns CDR1 SEHNR and CDR2 FQNEAQ (reference sequence). J was trimmed by 5 bases and V by 5 bases; bases with no gene match: 12. The CDR3 length is 16 residues. The CDR3 bases are TGTGCCAGCAGCCACAACCCGGGACAGGGTAGGGAGACCCAGTACTTC. Its protein product is CASSHNPGQGRETQYF.

The chain combines TRBV2 with TRBJ2-3; D unclear. Trimming left V 6 bases short and J 0 bases short, with 10 bases between. The V gene's germline CDR1 is SNHLY and CDR2 FYNNEI. The CDR3 has 14 residues. The CDR3 DNA sequence: TGTGCCAGCAGCCCACACATTAGCACAGATACGCAGTATTTT. Translating gives CASSPHISTDTQYF.

The rearrangement joins TRBV5-1 to TRBJ2-7; D not resolved. Germline CDR1 and CDR2: SGHRS and YFSETQ. The V gene lost 0 bases and the J gene lost 0 bases, with 7 bases spanning the gap. This CDR3 has 14 residues. In DNA form, the CDR3 reads TGCGCCAGCAGCTTGGACACAAACTCCTACGAGCAGTACTTC. Translating it yields CASSLDTNSYEQYF.

The gene calls are TRBV10-2 and TRBJ2-1; a weak D match, TRBD2 (6 bases). In germline, CDR1 is WSHSY, CDR2 SAAADI. This CDR3 has 13 residues. V was clipped by 5 bases and J by 5 bases, with 10 bases between them. CDR3 region: CASSPDYNNEQFF. For the CDR3, the DNA is TGCGCCAGCAGTCCGGACTACAACAATGAGCAGTTCTTC.

The CDR3 region is CAWSVGRNTEAFF. CDR3 DNA: TGTGCCTGGAGTGTAGGGAGGAACACTGAAGCTTTCTTT. The rearrangement links TRBV30 to TRBJ1-1; unclear D gene. Looked up from germline, CDR1 is GTSNPN and CDR2 is SVGIG (reference sequence). The CDR3 extends over 13 amino acids. V was cut by 0 bases and J by 1 base, with 6 bases left in between.

In this sample, this clone turned up once. This rearrangement joins TRBV5-1 to TRBJ1-1, with no clear D. V was clipped by 0 bases and J by 4 bases, with 10 bases between them. This CDR3 is built from 14 residues. CDR1 and CDR2 (germline): SGHRS, YFSETQ. CDR3 in amino acids: CASSLAGVSTEAFF. For the CDR3, the DNA is TGCGCCAGCAGCTTGGCCGGGGTTTCCACTGAAGCTTTCTTT.

This rearrangement joins TRBV7-8 to TRBJ1-6, with D unclear. The length of the CDR3 is 14 residues. CDR1 and CDR2 from the germline V gene are SGHVS and FQNEAQ. V dropped 2 bases and J dropped 4 bases, with 6 bases sitting between them. CDR3 sequence (DNA): TGTGCCAGCAGCTTAACGGTTTATAATTCACCCCTCCACTTT. Protein sequence: CASSLTVYNSPLHF.

DNA for the CDR3: TGTGCCAGTAGTATAGCTGCCGGGGCTGGAAACACCATATATTTT. As protein: CASSIAAGAGNTIYF. The rearrangement uses TRBV19 and TRBJ1-3, with D hard to call. V shed 1 base and J shed 2 bases, with 9 bases lying between them. The CDR3 extends over 15 amino acids. Looked up from germline, CDR1 is LNHDA and CDR2 is SQIVND (reference sequence).

The chain uses TRBV7-9 and TRBJ1-6; 8 nucleotides agree with TRBD1. Germline V gene data show CDR1 as SEHNR and CDR2 as FQNEAQ (reference sequence). The CDR3 loop spans 16 amino acids. With 1 base clipped from V and 7 bases from J, the junction kept 6 bases outside the gene matches. The CDR3 DNA reads TGTGCCAGCAGCTTAGGGGCAGGGGGCGGAAATTCACCCCTCCACTTT. Protein product: CASSLGAGGGNSPLHF.

The table lists this clone with a count of one. The V call is TRBV10-3, the J call TRBJ2-1; 10 nucleotides agree with TRBD2. V dropped 6 bases and J dropped 8; count of bases not matched to a gene: 10. The germline V gene has CDR1 ENHRY and CDR2 SYGVKD. CDR3 length: 15 residues. CDR3 in DNA: TGTGCCATCAGCGAAACCGGGACTAGCGTCTATGAGCAGTTCTTC. Translation gives CAISETGTSVYEQFF.

The rearrangement uses TRBV3-1 (or the pseudogene TRBV3-2) and TRBJ2-3, with 13 bases matching TRBD2. The CDR3 covers 16 residues. Losses at the gene ends were 1 base for V and 5 bases for J; bases not matched to a gene: 3. Germline V gene sequence: CDR1 LGHDT, CDR2 YNNKEL (reference sequence). In DNA form, the CDR3 reads TGTGCCAGCAGCCAAGGTAGACTAGCGGGGGGAGATACGCAGTATTTT. Encoded protein: CASSQGRLAGGDTQYF.

The chain recombines TRBV28 with TRBJ2-3, with a tentative D call TRBD1 (5 bases). V was pared by 5 bases and J by 6 bases, with 18 bases between. The CDR3 is made up of 15 amino acids. Looked up from germline, CDR1 is MDHEN and CDR2 is SYDVKM. DNA for the CDR3: TGTGCCAGCAGTCCCGATTTGGGGCCGAGGGATACGCAGTATTTT. It yields the protein CASSPDLGPRDTQYF.

The gene calls are TRBV28 and TRBJ1-2; TRBD1 agrees at 12 bases. CDR1 and CDR2 from the germline V gene are MDHEN and SYDVKM. The V and J ends lost 4 bases and 7 bases, in that order; junction bases with no gene match: 10. This CDR3 is 16 amino acids long. CDR3 nucleotide sequence: TGTGCCAGCAGTTCGCGCCTGGGACAGGGGGCGCGTGGCTACACCTTC. Encoded protein: CASSSRLGQGARGYTF.

This clone was seen just once. The V and J genes are TRBV18 and TRBJ2-4; D uncertain. CDR3 length equals 14 residues. The V end lost 2 bases, the J end lost 3 bases, and 8 bases lay between the germline ends. Germline V gene data show CDR1 as KGHSH and CDR2 as LQKENI. CDR3 nucleotides: TGTGCCAGCTCACCATCCTACAGCAAAAACATTCAGTACTTC. Translation gives CASSPSYSKNIQYF.

Here the CDR3 DNA reads TGTGCCAGCAGTTATAATAGCGGACACTCCTACAATGAGCAGTTCTTC. The encoded protein is CASSYNSGHSYNEQFF. The chain couples TRBV2 to TRBJ2-1; D possibly corresponds to TRBD2 (6 bases). Germline V gene lookup returns CDR1 SNHLY and CDR2 FYNNEI. The CDR3 runs to 16 residues. V shed 5 bases and J shed 0 bases, with 14 bases lying between them.

The chain uses TRBV2 and TRBJ2-1; TRBD2 agrees at 12 bases. The CDR3 has 14 residues. With 8 bases clipped from V and 6 bases from J, the junction kept 5 bases outside the gene matches. Germline-derived CDR1 and CDR2 are SNHLY and FYNNEI. CDR3 in amino acids: CASGRTSGVNEQFF. The CDR3 DNA reads as TGTGCCAGCGGAAGGACTAGCGGGGTCAATGAGCAGTTCTTC.

In its sample, this clone was seen a few times. The V gene is TRBV6-2 or TRBV6-3, the J gene TRBJ1-3; D remains ambiguous. V lost 2 bases and J lost 3, with 20 bases in between. CDR3 length: 18 amino acids. CDR1 is MNHEY, CDR2 SVGEGT, per germline. DNA of the CDR3: TGTGCCAGCAGTTACAATTTGGGTCGACACGGTCTTGGAAACACCATATATTTT. This translates into CASSYNLGRHGLGNTIYF.